This is a list of T cell receptor beta chains from one sample in a study of blood T cell repertoires in COVID-19. The method was immunoSEQ multiplex PCR; TCRdb's version includes in-frame clones alone and lacks a portion of them. This table holds 250,000 to 350,000 clones, 87% found once. The sample taken for sequencing was peripheral blood. The receptors derive from a woman in her forties or fifties who had recovered from COVID-19. Each CDR3 is given with its conserved first and last residue.

TRBV7-2	TRBJ1-6	CASRIDWSGSPLHF
TRBV28	TRBJ2-5	CASRPRGPETQYF
TRBV6-2/TRBV6-3	TRBJ2-7	CASSYGQGGDEQYF
TRBV3-1/TRBV3-2	TRBJ2-1	CASSLRLAGGLSSYNEQFF
TRBV28	TRBJ2-2	CASSLPLLGELFF
TRBV5-1	TRBJ2-2	CASSTQGPVGELFF
TRBV5-1	TRBJ1-4	CASSLKQGGEKLFF
TRBV2	TRBJ1-1	CASSLEGQGRRDARNTEAFF
TRBV7-2	TRBJ1-3	CASSLETYSGNTIYF
TRBV27	TRBJ2-1	CASSSWIAGAKYEQFF
TRBV12-5	TRBJ1-2	CASGILDGYTF
TRBV6-1	TRBJ2-5	CASSEATGTGEETQYF
TRBV3-1/TRBV3-2	TRBJ2-1	CASSQIPGQGTINEQFF
TRBV2	TRBJ2-7	CASSLGQGELYEQYF
TRBV7-9	TRBJ2-7	CASRPRDRVSEQYF
TRBV6-2/TRBV6-3	TRBJ2-7	CASSYDFTSLSASYEQYF
TRBV23-1	TRBJ2-2	CASSRNARTANTGELFF
TRBV6-5	TRBJ2-6	CASSYLDSGANVLTF
TRBV13	TRBJ2-7	CASSHDGTGAEQYF
TRBV7-2	TRBJ2-4	CASSLNPGNIQYF
TRBV6-1	TRBJ2-7	CASSEAGTYNYEQYF
TRBV27	TRBJ2-7	CASSSQAEFPSYEQYF
TRBV12-5	TRBJ2-5	CASGLDLQTQYF
TRBV6-5	TRBJ1-5	CASMRQFNQPQHF
TRBV29-1	TRBJ1-1	CSVERDTYTEAFF
TRBV5-4	TRBJ1-1	CASSFNGRVNTEAFF
TRBV7-8	TRBJ1-2	CASSLARDRLHYGYTF
TRBV5-4	TRBJ1-1	CASSLRQGRAATEAFF
TRBV12-3/TRBV12-4	TRBJ1-2	CASRPTGGYGYTF
TRBV18	TRBJ1-3	CASSPPGGSGNTIYF
TRBV4-1	TRBJ2-7	CASSQFAGGVSGQYF
TRBV18	TRBJ1-2	CASSPVEGGYYGYTF
TRBV5-4	TRBJ1-6	CASSLGSSYNSPLHF
TRBV7-2	TRBJ2-6	CASSAQGNTGANVLTF
TRBV7-9	TRBJ1-2	CASSLGGQGDYGYTF
TRBV5-1	TRBJ2-1	CASSDRPSGDNEQFF
TRBV10-2	TRBJ2-1	CASSSGGAQEQFF
TRBV15	TRBJ2-1	CATSRVGERVYNEQFF
TRBV7-2	TRBJ1-6	CASSKQANVYNSPLHF
TRBV7-2	TRBJ2-7	CASSAGQFASYEQYF
TRBV5-1	TRBJ1-2	CASSLKGVDGYTF
TRBV9	TRBJ2-3	CASSEQVSTDTQYF
TRBV5-1	TRBJ2-2	CASRVTATGELFF
TRBV6-1	TRBJ1-1	CASSITQGRTEAFF
TRBV5-1	TRBJ2-7	CASSSLGQGTYEQYF
TRBV4-3	TRBJ2-5	CASSQDTGAQETQYF
TRBV10-3	TRBJ1-5	CAISAQGGNQPQHF
TRBV6-6	TRBJ1-6	CASTGFLSSPLHF
TRBV6-2/TRBV6-3	TRBJ2-7	CASSLRGEQYF